Below are 12 T cell receptor beta chains sequenced from a single sample in a study of HIV-infected patients and healthy controls. cDNA was made from about 500 ng RNA using alpha and beta constant primers. Each of the alpha and beta chains got its own library through chain-specific third strand synthesis with indices. TCRdb recomputed calls from the 5' RACE reads with MiXCR, one row per CDR3 protein. Of about 18,000 distinct CDR3 sequences listed, approximately 8.3% are singletons. The repertoire came from unfractionated whole blood and reflected all unsorted peripheral T cells. The sequencing sample was made of blood. These receptors originate from an adult in good health.

V usage is TRBV5-4 and J usage is TRBJ2-1; TRBD2 matches at 10 bases. Germline V lookup: CDR1 SGHNT, CDR2 YYREEE (reference sequence). The trim removed 1 base at V and 6 bases at J, leaving 7 bases unmatched. The CDR3 length is 16 residues. CDR3 bases: TGTGCCAGCAGCTTGATGTCACTAGCGGGACCCAATGAGCAGTTCTTC. Encoded protein: CASSLMSLAGPNEQFF.

Here the CDR3 reads CASSYEGTGKLFF. In DNA form, the CDR3 reads TGTGCCAGCAGTTACGAGGGGACGGGAAAACTGTTTTTT. This chain joins TRBV6-6 and TRBJ1-4, with a weak D call TRBD1 (5 bases). There are 13 residues in the CDR3. V was trimmed by 2 bases and J by 10 bases, leaving 11 bases between them. Germline V gives CDR1 MNHNY, CDR2 SVGAGI (reference sequence).

This clonotype has at least ten counts. This chain joins TRBV27 and TRBJ2-1; D gene uncertain. With 0 bases removed from V and 10 bases from J, the gap between germline ends came to 13 bases. The CDR3 totals 14 residues. Germline assignment: CDR1 MNHEY and CDR2 SMNVEV (reference sequence). This CDR3 is CASSLSWLVGEQFF. Written as DNA, the CDR3 is TGTGCCAGCAGTTTATCGTGGCTAGTCGGCGAGCAGTTCTTC.

There are many counts of this clonotype. The CDR3 protein is CSVEGRQGGRGQYF. CDR3 in DNA: TGCAGCGTTGAAGGACGACAGGGGGGAAGGGGGCAGTACTTC. The chain joins TRBV29-1 to TRBJ2-7, with 9 bases lining up with TRBD1. After removal of 1 base from V and 9 bases from J, the junction contained 10 bases not matched to a gene. CDR3 length: 14 amino acids. Germline-derived CDR1 and CDR2 are SQVTM and ANQGSEA.

This clonotype is classed as medium-sized. V usage is TRBV6-2 or TRBV6-3 and J usage is TRBJ2-2; 8 bases are a match to TRBD1. The length of the CDR3 is 17 residues. Germline loops: CDR1 MNHEY, CDR2 SVGEGT. The J segment lost 3 bases and the V segment lost 4 bases, leaving 10 bases of the junction unmatched. CDR3 sequence (DNA): TGTGCCAGCAGTTCTACTGGGGACAGGTGGGACACCGGGGAGCTGTTTTTT. Translation gives CASSSTGDRWDTGELFF.

This clonotype has more than one count but fewer than ten. The chain couples TRBV23-1 to TRBJ2-2; TRBD1 matches 9 bases. Being an ORF, TRBV23-1 has a function that is uncertain. The junction had 6 bases not matched to a gene; V was cut back by 4 bases and J by 6 bases. This CDR3 has 15 amino acids. The CDR3 DNA reads as TGCGCCAGCAGTCTAGGGGACAGGGACGCCGGGGAGCTGTTTTTT. It encodes CASSLGDRDAGELFF.

This clonotype was counted ten times or more. The DNA of the CDR3 is TGCGCCAGCAGCCCCTCCGGGACTAGCGAAGAGACCCAGTACTTC. This gives the protein CASSPSGTSEETQYF. The J gene is TRBJ2-5, the V gene TRBV5-1, with 10 positions matching TRBD2. The length of the CDR3 is 15 residues. V was pared by 4 bases and J by 3 bases, with 6 bases of the junction left unmatched. Per germline, CDR1 SGHRS and CDR2 YFSETQ.

Many counts were recorded for this clonotype. The V and J genes are TRBV3-1 and TRBJ1-1; D not certain. Germline V gene lookup returns CDR1 LGHDT and CDR2 YNNKEL (reference sequence). The CDR3 length is 14 residues. V lost 5 bases and J 0 bases, leaving 10 bases between the germline ends. The CDR3 bases are TGTGCCAGCAGCTCCGGAGGTATGAACACTGAAGCTTTCTTT. It specifies CASSSGGMNTEAFF. Variable domain in full (rest from reference TRBV3-1 and TRBJ1-1): DTAVSQTPKYLVTQMGNDKSIKCEQNLGHDTMYWYKQDSKKFLKIMFSYNNKELIINETVPNRFSPKSPDKAHLNLHINSLELGDSAVYFCASSSGGMNTEAFFGQGTRLTVV.

This clonotype was seen ten or more times. The chain has TRBV20-1 and TRBJ2-1; D uncertain. Looked up from germline, CDR1 is DFQATT and CDR2 is SNEGSKA (reference sequence). The CDR3 runs 15 residues. Trimming left V 6 bases short and J 0 bases short, with 15 bases between. This CDR3 reads CSAPPGSSSYNEQFF. CDR3 in DNA: TGCAGTGCCCCCCCTGGATCTAGCTCCTACAATGAGCAGTTCTTC.

This clonotype was detected many times. This chain connects TRBV19 to TRBJ2-7; D may be TRBD1 (7 bases). V was shortened by 4 bases and J by 7 bases, with 20 bases between the two germline ends. Germline-derived CDR1 and CDR2 are LNHDA and SQIVND (reference sequence). CDR3 length: 15 amino acids. The CDR3 DNA sequence: TGTGCCAGTAGTACAGGGGGGCATTACCAGGCGGAGCAGTACTTC. Protein: CASSTGGHYQAEQYF.

The chain recombines TRBV27 with TRBJ2-5; D gene uncertain. The germline V gene encodes CDR1 MNHEY and CDR2 SMNVEV (reference sequence). V lost 5 bases, J lost 1 base, and 14 bases lay in between. The CDR3 spans 15 residues. As DNA, the CDR3 is TGTGCCAGCAGTCCAATATTAAAAACCCAAGAGACCCAGTACTTC. It codes for CASSPILKTQETQYF.

This clonotype was picked up many times. This chain links TRBV7-9 with TRBJ2-6; D gene uncertain. There are 13 residues in the CDR3. The germline V gene has CDR1 SEHNR and CDR2 FQNEAQ (reference sequence). V lost 3 bases and J 3 bases, leaving 3 bases between the germline ends. CDR3 DNA sequence: TGTGCCAGCAGCTTTGGTGGGGCCAACGTCCTGACTTTC. The encoded protein is CASSFGGANVLTF. Complete variable domain (other parts from reference TRBV7-9 and TRBJ2-6): DTGVSQNPRHKITKRGQNVTFRCDPISEHNRLYWYRQTLGQGPEFLTYFQNEAQLEKSRLLSDRFSAERPKGSFSTLEIQRTEQGDSAMYLCASSFGGANVLTFGAGSRLTVL.